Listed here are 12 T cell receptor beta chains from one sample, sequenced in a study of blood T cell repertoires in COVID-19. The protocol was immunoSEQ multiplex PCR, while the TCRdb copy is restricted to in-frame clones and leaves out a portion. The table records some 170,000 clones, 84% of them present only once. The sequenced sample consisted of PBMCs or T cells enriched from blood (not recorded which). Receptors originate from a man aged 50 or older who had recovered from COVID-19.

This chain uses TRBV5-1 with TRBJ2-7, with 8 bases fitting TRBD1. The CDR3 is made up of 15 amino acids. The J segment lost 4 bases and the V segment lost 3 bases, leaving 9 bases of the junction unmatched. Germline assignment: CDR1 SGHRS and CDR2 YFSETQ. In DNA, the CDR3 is TGCGCCAGCAGCTCCAGACAGGGGACCATGTACGAGCAGTACTTC. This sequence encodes CASSSRQGTMYEQYF.

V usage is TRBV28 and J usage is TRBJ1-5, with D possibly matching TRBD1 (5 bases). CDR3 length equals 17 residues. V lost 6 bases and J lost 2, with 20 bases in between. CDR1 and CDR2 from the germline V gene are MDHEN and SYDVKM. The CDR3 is CASRPGLGGGRNQPQHF. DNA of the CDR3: TGTGCCAGCAGACCCGGACTAGGCGGGGGACGCAATCAGCCCCAGCATTTT.

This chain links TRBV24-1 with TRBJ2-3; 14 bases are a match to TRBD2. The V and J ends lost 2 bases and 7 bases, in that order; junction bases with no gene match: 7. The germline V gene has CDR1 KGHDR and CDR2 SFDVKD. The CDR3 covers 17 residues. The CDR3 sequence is CATSDSGLAGGGYTQYF. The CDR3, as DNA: TGTGCCACCAGTGATTCAGGACTAGCGGGGGGCGGATATACGCAGTATTTT.

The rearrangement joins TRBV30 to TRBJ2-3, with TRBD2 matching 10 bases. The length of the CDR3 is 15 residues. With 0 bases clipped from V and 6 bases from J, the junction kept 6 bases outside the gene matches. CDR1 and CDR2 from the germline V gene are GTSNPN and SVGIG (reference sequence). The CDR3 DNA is TGTGCCTGGAGTGTACTAGCGGGGCCGAGGGATACGCAGTATTTT. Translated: CAWSVLAGPRDTQYF.

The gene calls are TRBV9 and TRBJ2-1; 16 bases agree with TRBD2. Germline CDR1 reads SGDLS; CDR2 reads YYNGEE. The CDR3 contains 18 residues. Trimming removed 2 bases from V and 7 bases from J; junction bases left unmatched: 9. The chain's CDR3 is CASSVEGLAGGLGNEQFF. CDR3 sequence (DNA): TGTGCCAGCAGCGTCGAGGGACTAGCGGGGGGGCTCGGTAATGAGCAGTTCTTC.

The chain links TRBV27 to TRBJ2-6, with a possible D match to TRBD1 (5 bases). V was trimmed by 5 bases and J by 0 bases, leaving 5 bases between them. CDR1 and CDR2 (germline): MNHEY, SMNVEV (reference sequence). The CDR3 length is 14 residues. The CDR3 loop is CASSDSSGANVLTF. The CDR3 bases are TGTGCCAGCAGTGACAGCTCTGGGGCCAACGTCCTGACTTTC.

CDR3 sequence reads: CASSPLPIGTMGNTIYF. CDR3 sequence (DNA): TGTGCCAGCAGCCCTTTACCTATAGGGACAATGGGAAACACCATATATTTT. This sequence joins TRBV6-2 or TRBV6-3 and TRBJ1-3, with D perhaps TRBD1 (6 bases). Germline values: CDR1 MNHEY, CDR2 SVGEGT. The ends were cut back, 6 bases at V and 4 bases at J, with 22 bases in the middle. The CDR3 has 17 amino acids.

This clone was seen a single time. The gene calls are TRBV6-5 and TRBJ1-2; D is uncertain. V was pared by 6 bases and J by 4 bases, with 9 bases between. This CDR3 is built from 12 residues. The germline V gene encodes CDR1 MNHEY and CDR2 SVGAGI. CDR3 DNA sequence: TGTGCCAGCAGGAGGGAGGTCTATGGCTACACCTTC. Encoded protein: CASRREVYGYTF.

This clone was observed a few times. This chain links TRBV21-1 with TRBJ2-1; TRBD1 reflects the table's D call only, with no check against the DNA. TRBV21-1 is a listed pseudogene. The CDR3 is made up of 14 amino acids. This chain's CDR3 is CASSKARTRQGEFF. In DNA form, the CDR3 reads TGTGCCAGCAGCAAAGCCAGGACCCGTCAGGGGGAGTTCTTC.

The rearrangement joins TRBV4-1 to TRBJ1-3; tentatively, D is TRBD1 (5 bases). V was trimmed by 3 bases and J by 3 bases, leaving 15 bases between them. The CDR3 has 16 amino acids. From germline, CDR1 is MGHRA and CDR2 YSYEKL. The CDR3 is CASSQGSPGLGNTIYF. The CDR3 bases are TGCGCCAGCAGCCAGGGGTCCCCAGGGCTTGGAAACACCATATATTTT.

CDR3 loop: CASRSPGTGNTGELFF. CDR3 bases: TGTGCCAGCAGATCCCCCGGGACAGGGAACACCGGGGAGCTGTTTTTT. J is TRBJ2-2 and V is TRBV4-2; 8 bases match TRBD1. Germline values: CDR1 LGHNA, CDR2 YNFKEQ. This CDR3 region has 16 residues. The J segment lost 1 base and the V segment lost 6 bases, leaving 7 bases of the junction unmatched.

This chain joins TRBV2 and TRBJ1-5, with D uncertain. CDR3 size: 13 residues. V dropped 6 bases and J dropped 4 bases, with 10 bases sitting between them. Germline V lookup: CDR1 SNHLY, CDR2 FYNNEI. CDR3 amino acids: CASSVLRNQPQHF. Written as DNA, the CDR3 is TGTGCCAGCAGCGTCCTTCGGAATCAGCCCCAGCATTTT.